The T cell receptor (beta chain) described here comes from a study of regulatory T cells in long-lasting Graves disease. Noted time point: persistent/refractory GD, antithyroid drugs over 5 years with positive TRAb. Preparation of the TCR library used RNA extracted from PBMCs. This clonotype has a handful of counts. Building the TCR beta libraries relied on iRepertoire HTBI primers, and CDR3 regions underwent Arm-PCR. One entry per CDR3 protein, called by TCRdb with MiXCR from the multiplex PCR reads. Seen here are under 500,000 distinct CDR3 sequences, around 21% observed once, and the top ten hold around 20%. Germline CDR1 and CDR2: MDHEN and SYDVKM. CDR3 length equals 13 residues. Deletions cut 7 bases from V and 0 bases from J, with 9 bases between.

The sequence came from a female donor with Graves disease. This chain links TRBV28 with TRBJ1-1, with no clear D. The sequenced sample was peripheral blood mononuclear cells (PBMCs), obtained when the disease was refractory, from a patient treated with antithyroid drugs. The CDR3 nucleotides are TGTGCCAGCACCCTTTCCATGAACACTGAAGCTTTCTTT. Protein: CASTLSMNTEAFF.